This TCR beta chain was sequenced during a study of neurological immune-mediated disorders. Sorted libraries were derived from more than 900,000 CD4+ or CD8+ T cells. The CDR3 runs 15 residues. The germline V gene encodes CDR1 KGHSH and CDR2 LQKENI. Germline trimming cut 3 bases from V and 8 bases from J; bases unmatched to any gene: 9. TCRdb independently ran MiXCR on the 5' RACE reads; one entry per CDR3 protein. The sample contains approximately 39,000 distinct CDR3 sequences, roughly 6.9% of which appear only once. This clonotype was detected ten times or more. This receptor was taken from a man aged 45-65 years in good health. The rearrangement links TRBV18 to TRBJ2-1, with 8 bases fitting TRBD2. Sequenced input: CD4+ T cells from blood. CDR3 sequence: CASSPRQAGVDEQFF. CDR3 coding DNA: TGTGCCAGCTCACCCAGGCAAGCGGGAGTAGATGAGCAGTTCTTC.